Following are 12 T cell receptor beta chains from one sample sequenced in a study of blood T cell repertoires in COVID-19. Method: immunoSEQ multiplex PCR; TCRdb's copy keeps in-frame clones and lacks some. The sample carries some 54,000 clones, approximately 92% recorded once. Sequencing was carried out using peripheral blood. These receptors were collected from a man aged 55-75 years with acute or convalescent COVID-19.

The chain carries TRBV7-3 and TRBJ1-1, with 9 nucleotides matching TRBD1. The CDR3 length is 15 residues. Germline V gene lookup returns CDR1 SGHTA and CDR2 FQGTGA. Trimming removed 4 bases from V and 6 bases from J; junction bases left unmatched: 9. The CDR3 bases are TGTGCCAGCAGCTGGGGACAGGGAGATATGTCTGAAGCTTTCTTT. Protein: CASSWGQGDMSEAFF.

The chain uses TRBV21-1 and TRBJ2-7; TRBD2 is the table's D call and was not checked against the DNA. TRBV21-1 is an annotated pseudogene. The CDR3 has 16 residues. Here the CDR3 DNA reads TGTGCCAGCAGCAAAGCTGAGGCGGGGAGTATTTACGAGCAGTACTTC. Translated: CASSKAEAGSIYEQYF.

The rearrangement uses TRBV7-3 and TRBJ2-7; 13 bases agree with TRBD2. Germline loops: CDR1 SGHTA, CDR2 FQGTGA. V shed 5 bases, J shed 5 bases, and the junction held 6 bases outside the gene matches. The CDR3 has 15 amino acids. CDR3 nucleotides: TGTGCCAGCAGCAAAGAGGGGACTAGCGGGGACGAGCAGTACTTC. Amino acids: CASSKEGTSGDEQYF.

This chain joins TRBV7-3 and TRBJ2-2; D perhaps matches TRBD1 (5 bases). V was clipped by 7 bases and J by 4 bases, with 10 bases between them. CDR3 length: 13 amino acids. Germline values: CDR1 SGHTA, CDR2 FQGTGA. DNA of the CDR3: TGTGCCAGCAACCAGGGTGGCACCGGGGAGCTGTTTTTT. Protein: CASNQGGTGELFF. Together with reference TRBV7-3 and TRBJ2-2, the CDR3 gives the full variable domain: GAGVSQTPSNKVTEKGKYVELRCDPISGHTALYWYRQSLGQGPEFLIYFQGTGAADDSGLPNDRFFAVRPEGSVSTLKIQRTERGDSAVYLCASNQGGTGELFFGEGSRLTVL.

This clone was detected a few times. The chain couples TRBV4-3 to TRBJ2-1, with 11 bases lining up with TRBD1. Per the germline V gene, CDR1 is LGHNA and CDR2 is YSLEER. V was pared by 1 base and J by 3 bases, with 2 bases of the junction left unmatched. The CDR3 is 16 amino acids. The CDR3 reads CASSQGTGGFYNEQFF. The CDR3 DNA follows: TGCGCCAGCAGCCAAGGGACAGGGGGCTTCTACAATGAGCAGTTCTTC.

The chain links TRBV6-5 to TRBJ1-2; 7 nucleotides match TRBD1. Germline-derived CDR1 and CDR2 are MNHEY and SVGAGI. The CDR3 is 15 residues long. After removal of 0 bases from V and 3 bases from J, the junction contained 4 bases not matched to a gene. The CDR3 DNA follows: TGTGCCAGCAGTTACTCCAGACAGGGCGACTATGGCTACACCTTC. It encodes CASSYSRQGDYGYTF.

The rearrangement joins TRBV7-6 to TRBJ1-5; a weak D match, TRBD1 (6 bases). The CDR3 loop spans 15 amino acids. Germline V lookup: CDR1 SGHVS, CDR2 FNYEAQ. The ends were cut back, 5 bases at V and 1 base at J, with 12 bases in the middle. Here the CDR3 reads CASSILTGSNQPQHF. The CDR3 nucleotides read TGTGCCAGCAGCATACTAACAGGGAGCAATCAGCCCCAGCATTTT.

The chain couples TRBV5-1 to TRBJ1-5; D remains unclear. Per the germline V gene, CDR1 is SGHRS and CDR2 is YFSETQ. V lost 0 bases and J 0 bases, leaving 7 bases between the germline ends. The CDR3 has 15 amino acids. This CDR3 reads CASSLGSLSNQPQHF. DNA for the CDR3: TGCGCCAGCAGCTTGGGCAGTCTTAGCAATCAGCCCCAGCATTTT.

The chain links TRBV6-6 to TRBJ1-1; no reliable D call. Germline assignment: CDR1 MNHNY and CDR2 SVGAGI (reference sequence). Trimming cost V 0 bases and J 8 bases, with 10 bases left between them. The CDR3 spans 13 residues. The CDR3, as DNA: TGTGCCAGCAGTTACTCGAGGCCCGTCGAAGCTTTCTTT. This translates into CASSYSRPVEAFF.

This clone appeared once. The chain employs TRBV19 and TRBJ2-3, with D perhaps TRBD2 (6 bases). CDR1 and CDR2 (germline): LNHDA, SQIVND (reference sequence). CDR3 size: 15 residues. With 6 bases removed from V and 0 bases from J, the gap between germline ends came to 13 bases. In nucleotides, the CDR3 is TGTGCCAGTAGCCCCCGTAGCGGAAGCACAGATACGCAGTATTTT. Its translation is CASSPRSGSTDTQYF.

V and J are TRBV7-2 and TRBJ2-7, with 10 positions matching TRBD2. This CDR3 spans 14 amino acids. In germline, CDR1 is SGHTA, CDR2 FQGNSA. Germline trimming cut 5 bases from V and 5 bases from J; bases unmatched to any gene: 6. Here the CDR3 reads CASSTPSGSNEQYF. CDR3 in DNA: TGTGCCAGCAGCACCCCTAGCGGGAGCAACGAGCAGTACTTC.

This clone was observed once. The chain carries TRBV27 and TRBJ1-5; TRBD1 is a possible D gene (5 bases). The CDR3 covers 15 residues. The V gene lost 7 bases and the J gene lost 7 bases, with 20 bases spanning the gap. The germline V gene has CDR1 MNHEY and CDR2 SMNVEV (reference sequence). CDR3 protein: CASTPIGGLGQPQHF. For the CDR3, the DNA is TGTGCCAGCACCCCAATCGGGGGTCTGGGCCAGCCCCAGCATTTT.